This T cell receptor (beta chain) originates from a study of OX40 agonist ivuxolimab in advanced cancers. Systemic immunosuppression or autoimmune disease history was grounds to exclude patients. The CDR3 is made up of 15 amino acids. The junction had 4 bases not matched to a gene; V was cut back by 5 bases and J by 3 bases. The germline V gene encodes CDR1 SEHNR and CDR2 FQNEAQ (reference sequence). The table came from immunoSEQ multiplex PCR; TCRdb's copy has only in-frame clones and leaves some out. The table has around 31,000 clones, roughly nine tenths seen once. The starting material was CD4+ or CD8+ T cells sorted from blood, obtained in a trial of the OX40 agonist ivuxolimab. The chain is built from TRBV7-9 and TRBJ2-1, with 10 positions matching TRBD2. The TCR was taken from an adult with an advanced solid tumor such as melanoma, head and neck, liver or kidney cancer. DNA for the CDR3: TGTGCCAGCAGCCCAGGACTAGCGGTCTACAATGAGCAGTTCTTC. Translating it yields CASSPGLAVYNEQFF.